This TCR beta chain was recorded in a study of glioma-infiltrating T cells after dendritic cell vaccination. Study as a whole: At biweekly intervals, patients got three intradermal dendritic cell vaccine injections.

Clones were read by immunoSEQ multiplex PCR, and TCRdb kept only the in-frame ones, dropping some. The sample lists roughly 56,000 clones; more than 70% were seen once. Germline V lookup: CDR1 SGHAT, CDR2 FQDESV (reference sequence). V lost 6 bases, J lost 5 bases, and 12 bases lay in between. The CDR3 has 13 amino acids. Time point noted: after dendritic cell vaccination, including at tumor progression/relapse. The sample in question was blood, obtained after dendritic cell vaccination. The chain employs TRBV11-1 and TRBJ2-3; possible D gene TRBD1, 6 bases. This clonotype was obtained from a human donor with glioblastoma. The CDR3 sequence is CASRNHREDTQYF. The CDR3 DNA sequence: TGTGCCAGCAGGAATCACAGGGAAGATACGCAGTATTTT.